What follows are 27 T cell receptor beta chains derived from one specimen sequenced in a study of cytomegalovirus exposure and HLA in healthy donors listed by TCRdb under 2017. Libraries were constructed by the immunoSEQ multiplex PCR assay. A mixture of 60 forward primers for TCR Vbeta segments and 13 reverse primers for TCR Jbeta segments was used in the multiplex PCR. The table comes from immuneACCESS by way of TCRdb, which keeps in-frame sequences with V and J called. Part of the clones is missing from these tables; in studies checked, under half for an unresolved V gene and the rest for unknown reasons. The sample's table lists a count of under 90,000 clones. The leading ten clones occupy about an eighth of the sample. Sequencing was carried out using PBMCs. All receptors come from a man aged 45-65 years in good health and CMV-seropositive.

The chain links TRBV28 to TRBJ1-4; 8 bases line up with TRBD1. Trimming cost V 5 bases and J 8 bases; bases outside gene matches: 10. The CDR3 contains 15 residues. Germline CDR1 and CDR2: MDHEN and SYDVKM. The CDR3 loop is CASSGVGQGGEKLFF. The CDR3 nucleotides read TGTGCCAGCAGTGGGGTCGGACAGGGTGGGGAAAAACTGTTTTTT.

The chain uses TRBV5-1 and TRBJ1-1, with D possibly TRBD1 on 6 matching bases. Trimming cost V 4 bases and J 6 bases, with 13 bases left between them. The CDR3 runs 13 residues. Per germline, CDR1 SGHRS and CDR2 YFSETQ. The chain's CDR3 is CASSQGSSPEAFF. CDR3 bases: TGCGCCAGCAGCCAGGGGAGTAGCCCTGAAGCTTTCTTT. The full variable domain, in which reference TRBV5-1 and TRBJ1-1 provide the parts outside the CDR3, is KAGVTQTPRYLIKTRGQQVTLSCSPISGHRSVSWYQQTPGQGLQFLFEYFSETQRNKGNFPGRFSGRQFSNSRSEMNVSTLELGDSALYLCASSQGSSPEAFFGQGTRLTVV.

This chain links TRBV5-1 with TRBJ1-4; 10 bases match TRBD1. J lost 8 bases, V lost 4 bases, and 5 bases had no gene match. The germline gives CDR1 SGHRS, CDR2 YFSETQ. There are 14 residues in the CDR3. This CDR3 reads CASSRDRGSEKLFF. CDR3 DNA: TGCGCCAGCAGCCGGGACAGGGGCTCCGAAAAACTGTTTTTT.

J is TRBJ1-2 and V is TRBV10-3; the D gene is possibly TRBD1 (6 bases). Germline V gene data show CDR1 as ENHRY and CDR2 as SYGVKD. With 2 bases removed from V and 5 bases from J, the gap between germline ends came to 15 bases. This CDR3 comprises 15 residues. This CDR3 reads CAISEKWDNLYGYTF. As DNA, the CDR3 is TGTGCCATCAGTGAGAAATGGGACAACCTTTATGGCTACACCTTC.

The chain combines TRBV5-1 with TRBJ2-3, with D possibly being TRBD1 (5 bases). The CDR3 spans 17 residues. Trimming removed 1 base at V and 0 bases at J, with 15 bases between. The germline V gene encodes CDR1 SGHRS and CDR2 YFSETQ. The chain's CDR3 is CASSLTGVRVSTDTQYF. CDR3 sequence (DNA): TGCGCCAGCAGCTTGACAGGCGTCAGGGTGAGCACAGATACGCAGTATTTT.

The rearrangement links TRBV7-8 to TRBJ2-7, with TRBD1 identical over 7 bases. This CDR3 has 15 amino acids. The V gene's germline CDR1 is SGHVS and CDR2 FQNEAQ. V dropped 5 bases and J dropped 0; count of bases not matched to a gene: 7. This CDR3 is CASSQGTDSSYEQYF. CDR3 nucleotide sequence: TGTGCCAGCAGCCAAGGGACAGATAGCTCCTACGAGCAGTACTTC.

V usage is TRBV6-1 and J usage is TRBJ1-6; no clear D gene. Trimming took 6 bases from V and 7 from J, leaving 13 bases between them. Per germline, CDR1 MNHNS and CDR2 SASEGT. CDR3 size: 14 residues. CDR3 protein: CASSLVFRNSPLHF. The CDR3 nucleotides read TGTGCCAGCAGCCTGGTATTCCGGAATTCACCCCTCCACTTT.

The chain carries TRBV2 and TRBJ2-5; D gene uncertain. Germline V lookup: CDR1 SNHLY, CDR2 FYNNEI. CDR3 length equals 12 residues. V dropped 8 bases and J dropped 7 bases, with 14 bases sitting between them. Here the CDR3 reads CASQFQTPTQYF. The DNA for the CDR3 is TGTGCCAGCCAGTTCCAAACCCCGACCCAGTACTTC.

The V gene is TRBV5-1, the J gene TRBJ2-5; possible D gene TRBD1, 5 bases. V lost 0 bases to trimming and J lost 3 bases, with 18 bases between them. The CDR3 runs to 17 residues. Germline V CDR1 and CDR2: SGHRS, YFSETQ. The CDR3 loop reads CASSLGTWGRLKETQYF. The CDR3 DNA is TGCGCCAGCAGCTTGGGGACGTGGGGCCGGTTAAAAGAGACCCAGTACTTC. Combining the CDR3 with reference TRBV5-1 and TRBJ2-5 gives the whole variable domain KAGVTQTPRYLIKTRGQQVTLSCSPISGHRSVSWYQQTPGQGLQFLFEYFSETQRNKGNFPGRFSGRQFSNSRSEMNVSTLELGDSALYLCASSLGTWGRLKETQYFGPGTRLLVL.

V is TRBV7-9 and J is TRBJ1-1; 8 nucleotides align to TRBD1. V gave up 5 bases and J gave up 4 bases; unmatched junction bases: 6. CDR1 is SEHNR and CDR2 is FQNEAQ in the germline V gene (reference sequence). The CDR3 has 14 amino acids. In nucleotides, the CDR3 is TGTGCCAGCAGCCCGACAGGGGAGAGCACTGAAGCTTTCTTT. Protein product: CASSPTGESTEAFF.

The rearrangement uses TRBV4-1 and TRBJ2-5; weak D call: TRBD2 (6 bases). The CDR3 has 13 amino acids. CDR1 and CDR2 from the germline V gene are MGHRA and YSYEKL. Between the trimmed V and J ends, which lost 4 bases and 5 bases, there was a span of 11 bases. CDR3 sequence reads: CASSPTRRETQYF. As DNA, the CDR3 is TGCGCCAGCAGCCCGACTAGGAGGGAGACCCAGTACTTC.

The chain is built from TRBV5-1 and TRBJ2-5; TRBD1 might be the D (6 bases). CDR3 size: 14 residues. V gave up 2 bases and J gave up 4 bases, with 12 bases separating them. Germline V gene data show CDR1 as SGHRS and CDR2 as YFSETQ. The CDR3 DNA reads as TGCGCCAGCAGCTTAGGAACAGGGTCAGAGACCCAGTACTTC. It translates to CASSLGTGSETQYF.

The rearrangement links TRBV28 to TRBJ1-6, with D perhaps matching TRBD1 (6 bases). CDR3 length equals 13 residues. V shed 8 bases and J shed 6 bases, with 11 bases lying between them. Germline V gene data show CDR1 as MDHEN and CDR2 as SYDVKM. Here the CDR3 reads CASSGTSNSPLHF. The CDR3 nucleotides read TGTGCCAGCTCCGGGACAAGTAATTCACCCCTCCACTTT.

CDR3 nucleotides: TGTGCCAGCAGGGGGGAGGCCATCGGCACCTACGAGCAGTACTTC. Its protein is CASRGEAIGTYEQYF. The chain combines TRBV7-2 with TRBJ2-7; perhaps TRBD2 as D (6 bases). This CDR3 comprises 15 residues. Per the germline V gene, CDR1 is SGHTA and CDR2 is FQGNSA. Trimming took 6 bases from V and 2 from J, leaving 17 bases between them.

The chain links TRBV10-2 to TRBJ1-1; TRBD1 agrees at 11 bases. Germline V lookup: CDR1 WSHSY, CDR2 SAAADI. Trimming removed 6 bases from V and 1 base from J; junction bases left unmatched: 4. CDR3 length: 15 residues. CDR3 loop: CASRDRGRQNTEAFF. CDR3 bases: TGCGCCAGCAGGGACAGGGGGCGACAGAACACTGAAGCTTTCTTT.

The rearrangement joins TRBV11-2 to TRBJ2-7; the D gene is possibly TRBD2 (5 bases). The CDR3 covers 13 residues. V was cut by 5 bases and J by 5 bases, with 13 bases left in between. The germline gives CDR1 SGHAT, CDR2 FQNNGV. CDR3 sequence reads: CASSPGFNNEQYF. As DNA, the CDR3 is TGTGCCAGCAGCCCGGGATTCAACAACGAGCAGTACTTC.

The chain joins TRBV10-3 to TRBJ2-4; possible D gene TRBD1, 6 bases. V lost 5 bases and J lost 1, with 27 bases in between. CDR1 ENHRY and CDR2 SYGVKD come from the germline V gene. This CDR3 region has 20 residues. The CDR3 sequence: CAISPGQIYIVGSAKNIQYF. In DNA, the CDR3 is TGTGCCATCAGTCCAGGACAGATTTATATAGTAGGGAGTGCCAAAAACATTCAGTACTTC.

The chain links TRBV19 to TRBJ1-4; D is unresolved. Between the trimmed V and J ends, which lost 1 base and 13 bases, there was a span of 13 bases. The CDR3 length is 13 residues. Germline V gene lookup returns CDR1 LNHDA and CDR2 SQIVND (reference sequence). The DNA for the CDR3 is TGTGCCAGTAGTATAGCTGGACCGGAGGGACTGTTTTTT. Translating it yields CASSIAGPEGLFF.

V usage is TRBV28 and J usage is TRBJ1-1, with D tentatively TRBD1 (5 bases). There are 17 residues in the CDR3. V was cut by 3 bases and J by 6 bases, with 23 bases left in between. The germline CDR1 and CDR2 sequences are MDHEN and SYDVKM. The CDR3 DNA reads as TGTGCCAGCAGTTTGGGGGGAATGGAAAAGATAAGCGCTGAAGCTTTCTTT. This gives the protein CASSLGGMEKISAEAFF. The complete variable domain, with remaining parts taken from reference TRBV28 and TRBJ1-1, reads DVKVTQSSRYLVKRTGEKVFLECVQDMDHENMFWYRQDPGLGLRLIYFSYDVKMKEKGDIPEGYSVSREKKERFSLILESASTNQTSMYLCASSLGGMEKISAEAFFGQGTRLTVV.

The chain has TRBV9 and TRBJ2-4; TRBD1 is a possible D gene (5 bases). Germline-derived CDR1 and CDR2 are SGDLS and YYNGEE. V lost 0 bases and J 3 bases, leaving 13 bases between the germline ends. This CDR3 contains 16 residues. The CDR3 DNA sequence: TGTGCCAGCAGCGTAGCAGGGATTAACGACAAAAACATTCAGTACTTC. This sequence encodes CASSVAGINDKNIQYF.

The V gene is TRBV27, the J gene TRBJ2-1, with TRBD1 matching over 8 bases. The J segment lost 7 bases and the V segment lost 8 bases, leaving 10 bases of the junction unmatched. Germline loops: CDR1 MNHEY, CDR2 SMNVEV (reference sequence). This CDR3 has 14 residues. CDR3 loop: CASSRGTGSNEQFF. The CDR3 region has the DNA TGTGCCAGCTCCCGGGGGACAGGTAGTAATGAGCAGTTCTTC.

The V gene is TRBV6-5, the J gene TRBJ1-1; 12 nucleotides line up with TRBD1. CDR3 length: 15 amino acids. Germline CDR1 reads MNHEY; CDR2 reads SVGAGI. J lost 1 base, V lost 8 bases, and 5 bases had no gene match. CDR3 nucleotides: TGTGCCAGCTGGGGACAGGGGGCCGGGAACACTGAAGCTTTCTTT. It yields the protein CASWGQGAGNTEAFF.

This chain joins TRBV11-2 and TRBJ2-7; 7 bases fit TRBD2. The CDR3 contains 17 residues. Germline CDR1 is SGHAT and CDR2 is FQNNGV. V shed 2 bases, J shed 3 bases, and the junction held 13 bases outside the gene matches. CDR3 DNA: TGTGCCAGCAGCTTATGGGAGGTCGCGGGAGCGTTCTACGAGCAGTACTTC. Its protein product is CASSLWEVAGAFYEQYF. The whole variable domain, remainder taken from reference TRBV11-2 and TRBJ2-7, is EAGVAQSPRYKIIEKRQSVAFWCNPISGHATLYWYQQILGQGPKLLIQFQNNGVVDDSQLPKDRFSAERLKGVDSTLKIQPAKLEDSAVYLCASSLWEVAGAFYEQYFGPGTRLTVT.

The CDR3 region has the DNA TGCGCCAGCAGCCAAGGGGGACTCCGACTTAGCGGGCCCGGGGAGCTGTTTTTT. Amino acid sequence: CASSQGGLRLSGPGELFF. This chain links TRBV4-1 with TRBJ2-2, with 7 bases identical to TRBD2. The germline CDR1 and CDR2 sequences are MGHRA and YSYEKL. Trimming removed 1 base from V and 6 bases from J; junction bases left unmatched: 14. The CDR3 has 18 amino acids.

CDR3 sequence (DNA): TGTGCCAGCAGCGTCTTCCCCTACAATGAGCAGTTCTTC. Translating it yields CASSVFPYNEQFF. V is TRBV9 and J is TRBJ2-1, with unresolved D. Per the germline V gene, CDR1 is SGDLS and CDR2 is YYNGEE. Trimming stripped 2 bases from V and 2 bases from J, with 5 bases between. There are 13 residues in the CDR3.

V gene TRBV6-6 combines with J gene TRBJ2-2; 9 bases map to TRBD1. The CDR3 runs 16 residues. Germline values: CDR1 MNHNY, CDR2 SVGAGI (reference sequence). V shed 7 bases, J shed 5 bases, and the junction held 11 bases outside the gene matches. Here the CDR3 DNA reads TGTGCCAGCACCGCCAGGGACAGGGAACCGACCGGGGAGCTGTTTTTT. Residues: CASTARDREPTGELFF.

The chain carries TRBV2 and TRBJ1-5; D remains ambiguous. CDR1 and CDR2 from the germline V gene are SNHLY and FYNNEI. The CDR3 consists of 15 residues. V lost 5 bases, J lost 6 bases, and 17 bases lay in between. CDR3 nucleotide sequence: TGTGCCAGCAGTTTGGACTCATCCCCGGGTCAGCCCCAGCATTTT. The encoded protein is CASSLDSSPGQPQHF.